The T cell receptor (beta chain) under discussion was sequenced for a study of T cells after yellow fever vaccination. Study details: Libraries from low-cell-number fractions were prepared with the SMART-Seq v4 Ultra Low Input RNA kit.

Study findings and constraints: From the bulk population, abundant clonotypes could contaminate and appear within FACS-sorted repertoires. Although most clonotypes did not, a small share appeared in both CD4 and CD8 compartments.

This clonotype has ten or more counts. Its target is unknown. CDR1 and CDR2 from the germline V gene are SGHRS and YFSETQ. The V segment lost 1 base and the J segment 4 bases; nucleotides outside the gene matches: 12. The CDR3 sequence is 17 residues long. MiXCR, run by TCRdb on the 5' RACE reads, gives a single entry per CDR3 protein. The repertoire includes a few hundred thousand distinct CDR3 sequences, 7.5% to 9.5% of them detected once, and 3% to 3.5% sits in the top ten. The sequences come from CD4+ T cells sorted from PBMCs, collected 5 days after the yellow fever booster vaccination. The receptor was derived from a young man who received the YFV17D yellow fever vaccine. V usage is TRBV5-1 and J usage is TRBJ2-5; 8 bases map to TRBD2. The DNA of the CDR3 is TGCGCCAGCAGCTTGAGGGCTAGCGGGCCTTCGGCAGAGACCCAGTACTTC. It specifies CASSLRASGPSAETQYF.